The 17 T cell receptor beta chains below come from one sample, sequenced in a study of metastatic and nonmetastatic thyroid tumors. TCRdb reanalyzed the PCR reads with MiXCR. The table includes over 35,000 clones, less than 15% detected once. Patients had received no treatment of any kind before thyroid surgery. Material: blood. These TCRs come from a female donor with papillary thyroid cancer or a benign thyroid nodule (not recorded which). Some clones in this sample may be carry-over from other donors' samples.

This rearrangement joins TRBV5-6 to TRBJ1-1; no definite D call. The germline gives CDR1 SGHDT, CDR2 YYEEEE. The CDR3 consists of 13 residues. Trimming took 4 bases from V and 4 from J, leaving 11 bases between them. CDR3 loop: CASSQTSGTEAFF. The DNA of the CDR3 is TGTGCCAGCAGCCAGACTTCAGGCACTGAAGCTTTCTTT. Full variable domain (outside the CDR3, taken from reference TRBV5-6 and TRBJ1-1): DAGVTQSPTHLIKTRGQQVTLRCSPKSGHDTVSWYQQALGQGPQFIFQYYEEEERQRGNFPDRFSGHQFPNYSSELNVNALLLGDSALYLCASSQTSGTEAFFGQGTRLTVV.

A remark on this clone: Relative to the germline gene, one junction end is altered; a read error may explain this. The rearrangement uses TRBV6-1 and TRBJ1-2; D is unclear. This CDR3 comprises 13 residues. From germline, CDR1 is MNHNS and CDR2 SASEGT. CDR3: CASSEAAHYGYNF. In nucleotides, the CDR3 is TGTGCCAGCAGTGAAGCTGCGCACTATGGCTACAACTTC.

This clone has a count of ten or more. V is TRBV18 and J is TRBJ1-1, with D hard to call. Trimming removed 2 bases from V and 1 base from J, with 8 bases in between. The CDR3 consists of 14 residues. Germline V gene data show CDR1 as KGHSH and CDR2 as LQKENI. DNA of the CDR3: TGTGCCAGCTCACCAGGGGTTAGGAACACTGAAGCTTTCTTT. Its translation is CASSPGVRNTEAFF.

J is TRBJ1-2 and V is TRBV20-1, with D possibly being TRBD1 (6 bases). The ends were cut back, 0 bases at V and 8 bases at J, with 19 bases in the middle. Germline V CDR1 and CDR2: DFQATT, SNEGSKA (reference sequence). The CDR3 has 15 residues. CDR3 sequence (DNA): TGCAGTGCTAGAGATCTGAGGACAGACTTCGGGGGCTACACCTTC. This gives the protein CSARDLRTDFGGYTF.

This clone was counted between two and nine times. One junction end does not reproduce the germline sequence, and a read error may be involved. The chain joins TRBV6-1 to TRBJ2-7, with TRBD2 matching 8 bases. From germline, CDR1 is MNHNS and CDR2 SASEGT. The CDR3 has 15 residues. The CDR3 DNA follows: TGTGCCAGCAGTGAGGGGACTAGTCGGATAAACGATCAGTACTTC. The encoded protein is CASSEGTSRINDQYF.

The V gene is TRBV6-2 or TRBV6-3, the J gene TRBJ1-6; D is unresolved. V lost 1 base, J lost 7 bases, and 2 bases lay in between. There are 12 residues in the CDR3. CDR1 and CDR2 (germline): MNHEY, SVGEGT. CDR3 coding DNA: TGTGCCAGCAGTTACTGGAATTCACCCCTCCACTTT. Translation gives CASSYWNSPLHF.

CDR3 coding DNA: TGTGCCAGCAACCCCATACCCATAACTGAAGCTTTCTTT. Translating it yields CASNPIPITEAFF. The chain recombines TRBV9 with TRBJ1-1; D gene uncertain. The V gene lost 6 bases and the J gene lost 5 bases, with 14 bases spanning the gap. Germline V gene data show CDR1 as SGDLS and CDR2 as YYNGEE. The CDR3 totals 13 residues.

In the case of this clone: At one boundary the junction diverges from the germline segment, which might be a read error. The CDR3 DNA reads as TGTGCCAGTGAGACCGAGCGGGAGGGCAGCACAGATACACAGTATTTT. Its protein product is CASETEREGSTDTQYF. The rearrangement links TRBV2 to TRBJ2-3, with 10 nucleotides matching TRBD2. The CDR3 totals 16 residues. Germline V CDR1 and CDR2: SNHLY, FYNNEI.

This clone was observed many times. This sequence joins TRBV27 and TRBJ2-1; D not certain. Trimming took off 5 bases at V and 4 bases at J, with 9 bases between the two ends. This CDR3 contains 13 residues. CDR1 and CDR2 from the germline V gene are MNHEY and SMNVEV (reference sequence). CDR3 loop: CASSTARYNEQFF. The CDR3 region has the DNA TGTGCCAGCAGTACCGCCAGATACAATGAGCAGTTCTTC.

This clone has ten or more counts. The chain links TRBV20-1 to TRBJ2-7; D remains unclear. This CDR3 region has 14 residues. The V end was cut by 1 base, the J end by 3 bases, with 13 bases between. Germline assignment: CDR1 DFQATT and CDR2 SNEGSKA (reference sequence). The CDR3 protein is CSARVELPLYEQYF. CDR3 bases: TGCAGTGCTAGAGTCGAGCTCCCCCTCTACGAGCAGTACTTC.

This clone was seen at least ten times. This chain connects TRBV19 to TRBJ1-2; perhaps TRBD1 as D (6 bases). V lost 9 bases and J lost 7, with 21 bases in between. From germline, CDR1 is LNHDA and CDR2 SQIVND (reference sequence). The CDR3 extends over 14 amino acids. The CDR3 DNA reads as TGTGCCAGCTCAGGAAAACAGGGAGGCCTTGGCTACACCTTC. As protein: CASSGKQGGLGYTF.

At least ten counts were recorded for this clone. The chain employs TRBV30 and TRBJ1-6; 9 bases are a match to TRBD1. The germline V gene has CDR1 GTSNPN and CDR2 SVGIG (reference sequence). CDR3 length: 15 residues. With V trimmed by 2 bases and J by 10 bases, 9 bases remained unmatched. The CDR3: CAWSKSGTGYSPLHF. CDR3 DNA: TGTGCCTGGAGTAAGAGTGGGACAGGGTACTCACCCCTCCACTTT.

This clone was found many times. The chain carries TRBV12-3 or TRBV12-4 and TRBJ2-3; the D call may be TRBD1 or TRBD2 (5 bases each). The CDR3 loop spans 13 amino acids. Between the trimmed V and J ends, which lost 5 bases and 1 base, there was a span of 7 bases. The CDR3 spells CASSGGRTDTQYF. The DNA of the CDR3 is TGTGCCAGCAGTGGGGGACGCACAGATACGCAGTATTTT.

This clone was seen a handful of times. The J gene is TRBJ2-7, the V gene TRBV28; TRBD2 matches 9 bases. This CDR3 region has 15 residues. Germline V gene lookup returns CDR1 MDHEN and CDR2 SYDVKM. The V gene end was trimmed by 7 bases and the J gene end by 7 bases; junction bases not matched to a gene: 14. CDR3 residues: CASTAGGGRGVEQYF. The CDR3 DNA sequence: TGTGCCAGCACGGCGGGAGGGGGGAGGGGCGTGGAGCAGTACTTC.

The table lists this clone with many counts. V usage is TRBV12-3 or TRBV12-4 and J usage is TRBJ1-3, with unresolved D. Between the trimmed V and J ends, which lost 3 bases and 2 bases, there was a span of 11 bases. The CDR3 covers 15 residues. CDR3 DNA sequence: TGTGCCAGCAGTTTGAGGGCGGTTGCTGGAAACACCATATATTTT. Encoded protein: CASSLRAVAGNTIYF.

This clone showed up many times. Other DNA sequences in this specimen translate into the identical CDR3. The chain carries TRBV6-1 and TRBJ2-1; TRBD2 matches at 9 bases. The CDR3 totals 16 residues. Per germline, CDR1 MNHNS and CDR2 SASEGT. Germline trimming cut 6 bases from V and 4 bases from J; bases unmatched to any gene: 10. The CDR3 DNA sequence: TGTGCCAGCAGCCTGTCGGCGGCGGGAGGGTACAATGAGCAGTTCTTC. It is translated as CASSLSAAGGYNEQFF.

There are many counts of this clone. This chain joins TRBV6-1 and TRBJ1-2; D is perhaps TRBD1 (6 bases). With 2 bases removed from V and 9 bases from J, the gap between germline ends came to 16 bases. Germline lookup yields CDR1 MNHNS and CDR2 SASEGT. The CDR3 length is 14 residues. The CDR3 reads CASSESDRRRSYTF. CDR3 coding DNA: TGTGCCAGCAGTGAATCCGACAGGCGTCGGAGCTACACCTTC.